The 3 T cell receptor beta chains presented below share a single source sample, sequenced in a study of blood T cells in healthy people across ages. Next came a second PCR, run for about 7 to 12 cycles, which used a sample-barcoded 5' primer along with a J-beta primer mix. One entry per CDR3 protein, called by TCRdb with MiXCR from the 5' RACE reads. The sample records about 1.7 million distinct CDR3 sequences, 25% to 30% being singletons. The sequencing input was blood. These receptors all come from a woman in her twenties or thirties in good health.

This clonotype has just a few counts. The chain has TRBV24-1 and TRBJ2-3; 11 bases agree with TRBD2. The junction had 3 bases not matched to a gene; V was cut back by 3 bases and J by 2 bases. The CDR3 has 16 amino acids. The germline gives CDR1 KGHDR, CDR2 SFDVKD. The CDR3 here is CATSDLAGGFTDTQYF. The CDR3, as DNA: TGTGCCACCAGTGATCTAGCGGGGGGCTTCACAGATACGCAGTATTTT.

This chain uses TRBV7-6 with TRBJ2-2; 8 bases align to TRBD2. The CDR3 totals 15 residues. Germline CDR1 reads SGHVS; CDR2 reads FNYEAQ. V gave up 4 bases and J gave up 4 bases; unmatched junction bases: 5. CDR3 bases: TGTGCCAGCAGCTCAAGCGGGAGCCGCACCGGGGAGCTGTTTTTT. Translation: CASSSSGSRTGELFF. Full variable domain (missing parts from reference TRBV7-6 and TRBJ2-2): GAGVSQSPRYKVTKRGQDVALRCDPISGHVSLYWYRQALGQGPEFLTYFNYEAQQDKSGLPNDRFSAERPEGSISTLTIQRTEQRDSAMYRCASSSSGSRTGELFFGEGSRLTVL.

Worth noting for this clonotype: A much larger clonotype is one base distant, so this may be a read error. J is TRBJ2-7 and V is TRBV7-2; D is uncertain. TRBJ2-5 matches the DNA end more closely, so the J call is doubtful. CDR1 SGHTA and CDR2 FQGNSA come from the germline V gene. The CDR3 runs 11 residues. The CDR3 region is CASSRWQTQYF. DNA for the CDR3: TGTGCCAGCAGCCGTTGGCAGACCCAGTACTTC.